The clone carrying this TCR beta chain occurred many times. The source of the sample is a study of T cells in Graves' hyperthyroidism and ophthalmopathy. Amplification of TCR beta CDR3 regions was performed using RNA transcripts as template. During a first-round RT-PCR of the TCR CDR3, the HTBI primer set was used. TCRdb passed the multiplex PCR reads through MiXCR, listing each CDR3 protein once. Among under 400,000 distinct CDR3 sequences listed, about 18% were seen once. What was sequenced was blood. This TCR came from a woman between 45 and 65 years old with Graves' hyperthyroidism.

Here the CDR3 reads CASSELPSYTF. CDR3 sequence (DNA): TGTGCCAGCAGTGAACTACCGAGCTACACCTTC. The chain carries TRBV2 and TRBJ1-2; unclear D gene. Deletions cut 2 bases from V and 9 bases from J, with 7 bases between. Germline V gene lookup returns CDR1 SNHLY and CDR2 FYNNEI. The CDR3 contains 11 residues.